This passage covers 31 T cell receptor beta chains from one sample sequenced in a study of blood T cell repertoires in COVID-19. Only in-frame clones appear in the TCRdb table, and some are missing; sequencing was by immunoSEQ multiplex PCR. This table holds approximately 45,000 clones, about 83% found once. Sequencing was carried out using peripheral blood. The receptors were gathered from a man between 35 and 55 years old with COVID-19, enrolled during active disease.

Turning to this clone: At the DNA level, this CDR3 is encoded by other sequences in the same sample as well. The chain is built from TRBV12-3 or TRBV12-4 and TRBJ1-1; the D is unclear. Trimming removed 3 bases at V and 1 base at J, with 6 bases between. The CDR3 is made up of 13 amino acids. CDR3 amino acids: CASSFTGNTEAFF. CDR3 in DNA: TGTGCCAGCAGTTTCACGGGGAACACTGAAGCTTTCTTT.

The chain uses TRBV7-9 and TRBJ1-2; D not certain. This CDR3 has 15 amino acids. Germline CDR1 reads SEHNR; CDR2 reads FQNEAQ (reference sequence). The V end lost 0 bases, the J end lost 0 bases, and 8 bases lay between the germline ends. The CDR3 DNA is TGTGCCAGCAGCTTAGCACAGAAAGCTAACTATGGCTACACCTTC. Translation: CASSLAQKANYGYTF. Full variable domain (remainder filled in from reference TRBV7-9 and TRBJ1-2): DTGVSQNPRHKITKRGQNVTFRCDPISEHNRLYWYRQTLGQGPEFLTYFQNEAQLEKSRLLSDRFSAERPKGSFSTLEIQRTEQGDSAMYLCASSLAQKANYGYTFGSGTRLTVV.

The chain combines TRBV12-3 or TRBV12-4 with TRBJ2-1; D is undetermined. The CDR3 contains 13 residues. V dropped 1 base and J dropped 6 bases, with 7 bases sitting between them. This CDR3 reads CASSLDSFNEQFF. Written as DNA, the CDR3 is TGTGCCAGCAGTTTAGACAGTTTCAATGAGCAGTTCTTC.

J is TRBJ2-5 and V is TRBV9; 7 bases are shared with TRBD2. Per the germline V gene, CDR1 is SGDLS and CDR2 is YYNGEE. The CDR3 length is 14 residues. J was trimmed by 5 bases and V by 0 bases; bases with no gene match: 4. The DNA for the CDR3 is TGTGCCAGCAGCGTAGGATCCGGGGGGGAGACCCAGTACTTC. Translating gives CASSVGSGGETQYF.

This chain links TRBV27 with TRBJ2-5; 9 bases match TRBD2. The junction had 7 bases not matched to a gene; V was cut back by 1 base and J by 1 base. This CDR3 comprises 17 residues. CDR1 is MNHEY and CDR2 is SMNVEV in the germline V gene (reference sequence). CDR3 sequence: CASSLWGSGGLQETQYF. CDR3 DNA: TGTGCCAGCAGTTTATGGGGTAGCGGGGGCCTCCAAGAGACCCAGTACTTC.

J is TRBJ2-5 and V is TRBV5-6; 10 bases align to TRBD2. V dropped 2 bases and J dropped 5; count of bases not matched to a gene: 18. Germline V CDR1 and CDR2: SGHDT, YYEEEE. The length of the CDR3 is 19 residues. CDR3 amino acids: CASSLTSGATYPIKETQYF. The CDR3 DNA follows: TGTGCCAGCAGCTTAACTAGCGGGGCAACGTATCCAATAAAGGAGACCCAGTACTTC.

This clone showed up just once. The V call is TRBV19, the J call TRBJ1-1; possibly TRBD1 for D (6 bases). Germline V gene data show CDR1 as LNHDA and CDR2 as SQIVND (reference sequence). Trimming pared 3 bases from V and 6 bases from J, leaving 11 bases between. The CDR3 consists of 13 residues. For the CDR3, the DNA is TGTGCCAGTAGTATTCAGGGGACGGCTGAAGCTTTCTTT. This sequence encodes CASSIQGTAEAFF.

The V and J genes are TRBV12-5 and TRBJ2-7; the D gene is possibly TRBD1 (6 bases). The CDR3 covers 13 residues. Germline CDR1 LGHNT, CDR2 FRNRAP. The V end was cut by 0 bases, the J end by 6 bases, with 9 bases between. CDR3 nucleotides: TGTGCTAGTGGTTTGGTGGGGGCAGGCGAGCAGTACTTC. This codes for CASGLVGAGEQYF. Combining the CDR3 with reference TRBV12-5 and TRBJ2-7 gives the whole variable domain DARVTQTPRHKVTEMGQEVTMRCQPILGHNTVFWYRQTMMQGLELLAYFRNRAPLDDSGMPKDRFSAEMPDATLATLKIQPSEPRDSAVYFCASGLVGAGEQYFGPGTRLTVT.

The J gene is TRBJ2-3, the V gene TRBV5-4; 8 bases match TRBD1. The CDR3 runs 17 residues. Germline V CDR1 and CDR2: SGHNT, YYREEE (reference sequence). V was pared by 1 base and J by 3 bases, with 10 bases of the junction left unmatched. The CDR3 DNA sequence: TGTGCCAGCAGCTTGCCCCCGACAGGGGTAGGGACAGATACGCAGTATTTT. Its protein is CASSLPPTGVGTDTQYF.

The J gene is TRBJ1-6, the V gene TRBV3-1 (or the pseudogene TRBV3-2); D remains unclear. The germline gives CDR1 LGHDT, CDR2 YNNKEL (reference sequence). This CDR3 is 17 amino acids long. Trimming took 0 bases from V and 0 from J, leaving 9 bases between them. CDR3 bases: TGTGCCAGCAGCCAAGATCTTGATAGCTCCTATAATTCACCCCTCCACTTT. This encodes CASSQDLDSSYNSPLHF.

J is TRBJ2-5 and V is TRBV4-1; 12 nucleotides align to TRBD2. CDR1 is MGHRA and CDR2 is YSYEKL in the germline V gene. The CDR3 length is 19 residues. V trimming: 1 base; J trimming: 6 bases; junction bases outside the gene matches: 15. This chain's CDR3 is CASSQGTSGIAGFEKTQYF. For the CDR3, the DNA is TGCGCCAGCAGCCAAGGGACTAGCGGGATTGCCGGGTTCGAAAAGACCCAGTACTTC.

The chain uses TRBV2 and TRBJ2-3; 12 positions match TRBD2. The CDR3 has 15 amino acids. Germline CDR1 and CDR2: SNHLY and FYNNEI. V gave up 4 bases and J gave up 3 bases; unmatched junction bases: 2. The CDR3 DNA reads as TGTGCCAGCAGTGCTAGCGGGAGGGAGACAGATACGCAGTATTTT. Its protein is CASSASGRETDTQYF.

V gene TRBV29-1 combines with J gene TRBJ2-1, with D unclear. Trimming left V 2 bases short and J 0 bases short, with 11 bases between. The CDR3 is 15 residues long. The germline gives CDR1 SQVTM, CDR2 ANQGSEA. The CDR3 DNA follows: TGCAGCGTTGAAACGGGTACATACTCCTACAATGAGCAGTTCTTC. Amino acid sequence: CSVETGTYSYNEQFF.

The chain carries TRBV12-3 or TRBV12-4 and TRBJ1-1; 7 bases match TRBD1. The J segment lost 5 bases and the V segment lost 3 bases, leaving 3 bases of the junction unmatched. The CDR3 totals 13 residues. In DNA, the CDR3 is TGTGCCAGCAGTTTCTCGACAGGGACTGAAGCTTTCTTT. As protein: CASSFSTGTEAFF.

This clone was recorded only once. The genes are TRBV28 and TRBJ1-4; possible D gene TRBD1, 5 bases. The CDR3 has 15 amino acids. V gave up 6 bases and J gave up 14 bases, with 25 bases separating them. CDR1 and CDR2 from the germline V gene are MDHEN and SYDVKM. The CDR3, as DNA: TGTGCCAGCAGGACTCGGTTCGCAGGGCCTTTTGGGCTGTTTTTT. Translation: CASRTRFAGPFGLFF.

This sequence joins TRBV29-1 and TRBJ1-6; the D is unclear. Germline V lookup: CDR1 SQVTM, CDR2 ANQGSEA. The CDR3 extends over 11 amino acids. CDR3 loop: CSGLGGSPLHF. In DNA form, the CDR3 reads TGCTCCGGTCTGGGAGGTTCACCCCTCCACTTT.

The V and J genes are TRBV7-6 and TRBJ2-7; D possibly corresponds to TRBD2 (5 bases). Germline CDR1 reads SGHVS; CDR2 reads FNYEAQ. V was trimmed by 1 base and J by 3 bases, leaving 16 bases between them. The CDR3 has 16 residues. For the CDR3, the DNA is TGTGCCAGCAGCTTAGGGCCGGGGAGTGGCGGCTACGAGCAGTACTTC. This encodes CASSLGPGSGGYEQYF.

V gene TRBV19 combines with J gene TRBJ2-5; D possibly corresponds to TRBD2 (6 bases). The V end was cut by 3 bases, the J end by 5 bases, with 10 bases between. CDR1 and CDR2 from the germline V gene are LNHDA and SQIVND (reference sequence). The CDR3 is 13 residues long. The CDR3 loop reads CASSMNGGETQYF. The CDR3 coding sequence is TGTGCCAGTAGTATGAATGGAGGGGAGACCCAGTACTTC.

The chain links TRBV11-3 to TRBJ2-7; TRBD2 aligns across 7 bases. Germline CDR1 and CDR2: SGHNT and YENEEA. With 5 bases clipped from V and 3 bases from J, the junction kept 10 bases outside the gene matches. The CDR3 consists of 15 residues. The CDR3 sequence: CASSPLERGNYEQYF. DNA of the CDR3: TGTGCCAGCAGCCCACTCGAGCGGGGCAACTACGAGCAGTACTTC.

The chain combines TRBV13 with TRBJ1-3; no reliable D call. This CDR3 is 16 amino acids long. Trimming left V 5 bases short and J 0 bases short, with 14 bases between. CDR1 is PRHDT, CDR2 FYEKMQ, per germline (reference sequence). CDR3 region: CASSRLAGASGNTIYF. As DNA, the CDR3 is TGTGCCAGCAGCCGCCTCGCCGGAGCCTCTGGAAACACCATATATTTT.

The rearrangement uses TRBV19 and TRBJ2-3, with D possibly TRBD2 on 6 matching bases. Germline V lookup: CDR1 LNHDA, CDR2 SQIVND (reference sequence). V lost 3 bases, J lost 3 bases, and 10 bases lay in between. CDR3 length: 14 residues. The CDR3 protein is CASSMGLTTDTQYF. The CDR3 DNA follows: TGTGCCAGTAGTATGGGACTTACAACAGATACGCAGTATTTT.

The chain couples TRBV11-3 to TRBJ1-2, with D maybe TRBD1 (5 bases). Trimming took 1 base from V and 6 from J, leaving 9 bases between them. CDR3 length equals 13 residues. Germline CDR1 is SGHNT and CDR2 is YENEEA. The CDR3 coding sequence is TGTGCCAGCAGCTTAGGGTCGGGGGATGGCTACACCTTC. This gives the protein CASSLGSGDGYTF.

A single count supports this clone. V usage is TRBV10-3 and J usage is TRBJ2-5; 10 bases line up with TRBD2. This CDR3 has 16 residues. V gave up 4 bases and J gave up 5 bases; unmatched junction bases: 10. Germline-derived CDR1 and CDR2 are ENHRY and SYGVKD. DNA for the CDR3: TGTGCCATCAGTGTTGCTAGCGGGAGCCCAATTGAGACCCAGTACTTC. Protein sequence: CAISVASGSPIETQYF.

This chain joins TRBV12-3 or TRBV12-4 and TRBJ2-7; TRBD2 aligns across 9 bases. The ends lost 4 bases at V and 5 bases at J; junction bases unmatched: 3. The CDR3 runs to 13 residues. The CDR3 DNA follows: TGTGCCAGCAGTTGGGCGGGGGGGAACGAGCAGTACTTC. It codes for CASSWAGGNEQYF.

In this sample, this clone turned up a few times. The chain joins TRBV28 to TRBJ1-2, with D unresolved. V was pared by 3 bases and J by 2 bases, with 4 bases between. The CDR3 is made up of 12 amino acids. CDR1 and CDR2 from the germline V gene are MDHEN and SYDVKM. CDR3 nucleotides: TGTGCCAGCAGTTTCCTAAACTATGGCTACACCTTC. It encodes CASSFLNYGYTF.

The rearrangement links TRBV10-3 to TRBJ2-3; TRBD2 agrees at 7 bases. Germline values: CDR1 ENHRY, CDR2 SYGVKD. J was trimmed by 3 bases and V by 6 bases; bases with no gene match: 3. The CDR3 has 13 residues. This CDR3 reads CAIRSGITDTQYF. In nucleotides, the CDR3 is TGTGCCATCAGAAGCGGGATAACAGATACGCAGTATTTT.

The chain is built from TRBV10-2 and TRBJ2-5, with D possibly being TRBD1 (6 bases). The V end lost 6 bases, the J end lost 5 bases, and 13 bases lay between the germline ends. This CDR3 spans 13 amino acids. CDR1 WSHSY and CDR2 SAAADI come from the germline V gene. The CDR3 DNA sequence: TGCGCCAGCAGACCTAGGCAGGGGGAGACCCAGTACTTC. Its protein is CASRPRQGETQYF.

CDR3 nucleotide sequence: TGTGCCAGCAGTTACGATCTGGAGGGCGCGGCCGGCTACACCTTC. Protein sequence: CASSYDLEGAAGYTF. The chain uses TRBV6-2 or TRBV6-3 and TRBJ1-2; unclear D gene. Looked up from germline, CDR1 is MNHEY and CDR2 is SVGEGT. V shed 2 bases and J shed 8 bases, with 18 bases lying between them. The CDR3 is 15 residues long.

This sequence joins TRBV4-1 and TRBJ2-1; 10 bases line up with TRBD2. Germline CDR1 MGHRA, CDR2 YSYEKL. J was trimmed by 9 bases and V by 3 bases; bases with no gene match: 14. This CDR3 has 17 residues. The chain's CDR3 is CASSQANLAGGHGEQFF. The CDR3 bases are TGCGCCAGCAGCCAGGCAAATTTAGCGGGAGGACATGGTGAGCAGTTCTTC.

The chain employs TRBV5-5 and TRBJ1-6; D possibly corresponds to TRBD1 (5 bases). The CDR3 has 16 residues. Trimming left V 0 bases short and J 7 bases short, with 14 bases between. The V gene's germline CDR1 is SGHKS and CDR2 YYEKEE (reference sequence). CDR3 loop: CASSLVPGLMNSPLHF. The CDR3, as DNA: TGTGCCAGCAGCTTGGTCCCGGGACTGATGAATTCACCCCTCCACTTT.

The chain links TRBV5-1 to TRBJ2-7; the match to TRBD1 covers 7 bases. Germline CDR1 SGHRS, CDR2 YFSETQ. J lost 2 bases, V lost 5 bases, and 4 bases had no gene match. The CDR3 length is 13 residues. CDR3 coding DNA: TGCGCCAGCAGAGCTACAGGGGCCTACGAGCAGTACTTC. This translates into CASRATGAYEQYF.